The rows below give T cell receptor beta chains drawn from one sample of a study of blood T cell repertoires in COVID-19. Measured with immunoSEQ multiplex PCR; TCRdb has only the in-frame clones, and not every one. Of approximately 300,000 clones in the sample, 85% to 90% are singletons; the top ten hold around 11%. The material sequenced was peripheral blood. All receptors come from a woman aged 25-40 years with COVID-19, enrolled during active disease. CDR3s include the opening cysteine and the closing phenylalanine or tryptophan. Each record gives: J gene, CDR3 length, clone size, V gene, D gene, CDR3 protein, CDR3 DNA. The D gene is left open where the match is weak. Clone size is stated in some rows and not others, as once, few, many or a class when expanded.

TRBJ1-5 | 12 | - | TRBV29-1 | - | CSAGGPNQPQHF | TGCAGCGCTGGGGGCCCGAATCAGCCCCAGCATTTT
TRBJ1-1 | 14 | - | TRBV15 | - | CATSRGLQNTEAFF | TGTGCCACCAGCAGGGGCCTCCAGAACACTGAAGCTTTCTTT
TRBJ1-1 | 12 | - | TRBV19 | - | CASRIARGEAFF | TGTGCCAGTAGGATTGCCCGGGGGGAAGCTTTCTTT
TRBJ2-7 | 14 | - | TRBV30 | - | CAWSVLRHPYEQYF | TGTGCCTGGAGTGTACTTAGACACCCCTACGAGCAGTACTTC
TRBJ2-5 | 18 | - | TRBV27 | TRBD2 | CASSLSRAGGIFVETQYF | TGTGCCAGCAGTTTATCTCGAGCGGGGGGCATCTTTGTAGAGACCCAGTACTTC
TRBJ2-7 | 12 | - | TRBV20-1 | - | CSASWGTGEQYF | TGCAGTGCTAGTTGGGGTACAGGCGAGCAGTACTTC
TRBJ2-1 | 15 | - | TRBV28 | TRBD2 | CASSSLAGGDNEQFF | TGTGCCAGCAGCTCGCTAGCGGGAGGGGATAATGAGCAGTTCTTC
TRBJ2-2 | 12 | few | TRBV5-5 | TRBD1 | CASSRTGRELFF | TGTGCCAGCAGCCGGACAGGGAGGGAGCTGTTTTTT
TRBJ2-7 | 14 | - | TRBV6-5 | - | CASSSIVTGSQQYF | TGTGCCAGCAGTTCCATAGTCACCGGGAGCCAGCAGTACTTC
TRBJ1-3 | 13 | - | TRBV6-5 | - | CASSPGIGNTIYF | TGTGCCAGCTCTCCCGGGATTGGAAACACCATATATTTT
TRBJ2-7 | 13 | - | TRBV2 | - | CASSEDGSGEQYF | TGTGCCAGCAGTGAAGATGGGAGCGGCGAGCAGTACTTC
TRBJ1-2 | 10 | - | TRBV30 | - | CAWSLTGYTF | TGTGCCTGGAGCCTGACAGGTTACACCTTC
TRBJ1-4 | 14 | - | TRBV4-1 | - | CASSQLRRNEKLFF | TGCGCCAGCAGCCAACTCAGGAGGAATGAAAAACTGTTTTTT
TRBJ1-3 | 15 | - | TRBV6-5 | - | CATHQRRTSGNTIYF | TGTGCCACACACCAAAGGAGGACCTCTGGAAACACCATATATTTT